Below, 28 T cell receptor beta chains from the same sample are listed, as sequenced in a study of blood T cells in healthy people across ages. A J-beta primer mix and a sample-barcoded 5' primer were used in a second PCR of roughly 7 to 12 cycles. Via MiXCR, TCRdb re-called the 5' RACE reads, giving one row per CDR3 protein. This table holds hundreds of thousands of distinct CDR3 sequences, around 43% found once. Material for sequencing was blood. The receptors were sampled from a man between 60 and 70 years old in good health.

The chain combines TRBV12-3 or TRBV12-4 with TRBJ1-2, with a weak D call TRBD1 (5 bases). Trimming shortened V by 2 bases and J by 3 bases, and 10 bases separated the two germline ends. This CDR3 spans 14 amino acids. The CDR3 bases are TGTGCCAGCAGTTTAAGGGGATATCACTATGGCTACACCTTC. Encoded protein: CASSLRGYHYGYTF.

The chain uses TRBV5-5 and TRBJ2-7, with no clear D. The CDR3 spans 15 residues. Germline V gives CDR1 SGHKS, CDR2 YYEKEE (reference sequence). V lost 4 bases to trimming and J lost 3 bases, with 17 bases between them. The DNA for the CDR3 is TGTGCCAGCAGCAGGAATACCCCCGGCTACTACGAGCAGTACTTC. It yields the protein CASSRNTPGYYEQYF.

This clonotype was observed a handful of times. V is TRBV27 and J is TRBJ2-7; the D gene is possibly TRBD2 (6 bases). V shed 6 bases and J shed 5 bases, with 20 bases lying between them. Germline loops: CDR1 MNHEY, CDR2 SMNVEV (reference sequence). CDR3 size: 15 residues. CDR3 residues: CASSLSWGVIHEQYF. CDR3 DNA sequence: TGTGCCAGCAGCCTCAGTTGGGGGGTTATACACGAGCAGTACTTC.

This clonotype was observed a handful of times. The chain recombines TRBV6-5 with TRBJ2-7; no clear D. The CDR3 has 14 amino acids. CDR1 and CDR2 (germline): MNHEY, SVGAGI. With 4 bases removed from V and 5 bases from J, the gap between germline ends came to 15 bases. CDR3 sequence reads: CASSSPQGYHEQYF. Here the CDR3 DNA reads TGTGCCAGCAGTTCCCCGCAAGGGTACCACGAGCAGTACTTC.

The rearrangement links TRBV2 to TRBJ2-7; possible D gene TRBD1, 5 bases. Trimming cost V 4 bases and J 2 bases, with 9 bases left between them. The CDR3 extends over 13 amino acids. Germline V gene data show CDR1 as SNHLY and CDR2 as FYNNEI. CDR3 in amino acids: CASSGQKTYEQYF. DNA for the CDR3: TGTGCCAGCAGTGGACAGAAGACCTACGAGCAGTACTTC.

Only one count was recorded for this clonotype. This chain joins TRBV12-3 or TRBV12-4 and TRBJ1-2, with 9 bases that match TRBD1. This CDR3 has 13 residues. Trimming removed 1 base from V and 8 bases from J; junction bases left unmatched: 2. The CDR3 nucleotides are TGTGCCAGCAGTTTAGACAGGGGGCCGGGCTACACCTTC. It yields the protein CASSLDRGPGYTF.

The CDR3 DNA reads as TGTGCCAGCAGCTTAGGGGCAGGGTCCACAGATACGCAGTATTTT. Residues: CASSLGAGSTDTQYF. The rearrangement links TRBV11-3 to TRBJ2-3; tentatively, D is TRBD1 (5 bases). The V gene's germline CDR1 is SGHNT and CDR2 YENEEA. The V and J ends lost 1 base and 2 bases respectively, with 10 bases between them. The CDR3 has 15 residues.

The rearrangement links TRBV20-1 to TRBJ2-7, with a possible D match to TRBD2 (5 bases). The CDR3 extends over 14 amino acids. Germline V gives CDR1 DFQATT, CDR2 SNEGSKA (reference sequence). Trimming removed 2 bases from V and 3 bases from J, with 14 bases in between. CDR3: CSARFPSGYYEQYF. The CDR3 DNA reads TGCAGTGCTAGATTTCCGAGCGGTTACTACGAGCAGTACTTC.

This chain joins TRBV20-1 and TRBJ2-4; no clear D. The J call is uncertain, as TRBJ2-5 better fits the DNA end. The germline gives CDR1 DFQATT, CDR2 SNEGSKA (reference sequence). This CDR3 comprises 12 residues. The CDR3 DNA reads TGCAGTGCTCGGCTGGACGGAGAGACCCAGTACTTC. It translates to CSARLDGETQYF.

This chain joins TRBV7-9 and TRBJ2-5; TRBD2 matches at 13 bases. Trimming cost V 5 bases and J 5 bases; bases outside gene matches: 8. Looked up from germline, CDR1 is SEHNR and CDR2 is FQNEAQ (reference sequence). The CDR3 spans 16 residues. CDR3 DNA sequence: TGTGCCAGCAGCCTCCCACTAGCGGGGGGGTTGGAGACCCAGTACTTC. Residues: CASSLPLAGGLETQYF.

The chain recombines TRBV3-1 with TRBJ2-5; 13 bases align to TRBD2. Trimming at V came to 1 base and at J to 0 bases, leaving 5 bases not matched to a gene. This CDR3 has 18 amino acids. The germline V gene has CDR1 LGHDT and CDR2 YNNKEL (reference sequence). CDR3: CASSQVLAGGTHQETQYF. For the CDR3, the DNA is TGTGCCAGCAGCCAAGTACTAGCGGGGGGGACCCACCAAGAGACCCAGTACTTC.

The CDR3 bases are TGTGCCTGGAGTGTACGGCTCAACAGAACCTACGAGCAGTACTTC. This gives the protein CAWSVRLNRTYEQYF. V gene TRBV30 combines with J gene TRBJ2-7; the D is unclear. The V end lost 0 bases, the J end lost 2 bases, and 14 bases lay between the germline ends. The CDR3 runs 15 residues. CDR1 is GTSNPN, CDR2 SVGIG, per germline (reference sequence).

The chain couples TRBV18 to TRBJ2-3; D gene unclear. This CDR3 has 16 residues. V lost 3 bases and J 1 base, leaving 14 bases between the germline ends. Germline CDR1 KGHSH, CDR2 LQKENI. This chain's CDR3 is CASSPPGRAGTDTQYF. The CDR3 DNA reads as TGTGCCAGCTCACCTCCGGGTCGGGCCGGCACAGATACGCAGTATTTT.

Note on this clonotype: This clone may be a read error of a much larger clone one base away. This chain uses TRBV29-1 with TRBJ2-7, with TRBD2 matching over 9 bases. This CDR3 has 12 amino acids. V dropped 4 bases and J dropped 7; count of bases not matched to a gene: 5. The germline CDR1 and CDR2 sequences are SQVTM and ANQGSEA. The CDR3 nucleotides read TGCAGCGTTGCACTAGCGGGCAATGAGCAGTACTTC. This translates into CSVALAGNEQYF.

The chain uses TRBV6-6 and TRBJ1-1; TRBD1 matches 9 bases. Germline V gives CDR1 MNHNY, CDR2 SVGAGI (reference sequence). This CDR3 region has 16 residues. With V trimmed by 4 bases and J by 1 base, 7 bases remained unmatched. CDR3: CASSFKGQGPNTEAFF. CDR3 nucleotides: TGTGCCAGCAGTTTTAAGGGACAGGGACCGAACACTGAAGCTTTCTTT.

Note on this clonotype: With a much larger clone just one base away, this may be a read error. V is TRBV12-3 or TRBV12-4 and J is TRBJ1-6; the match to TRBD1 covers 8 bases. Trimming cost V 6 bases and J 7 bases; bases outside gene matches: 2. The CDR3 totals 13 residues. The CDR3 protein is CASRRQGNSPLHF. CDR3 bases: TGTGCCAGCAGACGACAGGGGAATTCACCCCTCCACTTT.

This clonotype has just a few counts. At one of its ends the junction is not consistent with the germline gene, which may arise from a read error. J is TRBJ2-3 and V is TRBV18; 9 bases align to TRBD2. The germline V gene has CDR1 KGHSH and CDR2 LQKENI. The CDR3 length is 15 residues. In DNA, the CDR3 is TGCGCCAGCAGCCCAGCGGGGGGTAGCACAGATACGCAGTATTTT. This codes for CASSPAGGSTDTQYF.

This clonotype was seen ten or more times. One junction end does not reproduce the germline sequence, and a read error may be involved. The CDR3 region is CASSQQGAGGYTF. For the CDR3, the DNA is TGCGCCAGCAGCCAACAGGGGGCTGGTGGCTACACCTTC. This sequence joins TRBV3-1 and TRBJ1-2; TRBD1 agrees at 9 bases. There are 13 residues in the CDR3. Germline-derived CDR1 and CDR2 are LGHDT and YNNKEL (reference sequence).

The chain combines TRBV6-5 with TRBJ2-1; the match to TRBD2 covers 9 bases. The CDR3 contains 15 residues. CDR1 is MNHEY and CDR2 is SVGAGI in the germline V gene. The trim removed 4 bases at V and 10 bases at J, leaving 11 bases unmatched. CDR3 in DNA: TGTGCCAGCAGTTCACTAGCGGGCCCGGGTCGGGAGCAGTTCTTC. The encoded protein is CASSSLAGPGREQFF.

The chain has TRBV7-9 and TRBJ1-2; 8 bases map to TRBD1. V shed 7 bases, J shed 5 bases, and the junction held 12 bases outside the gene matches. Germline V gene data show CDR1 as SEHNR and CDR2 as FQNEAQ (reference sequence). The CDR3 has 15 amino acids. The CDR3 region has the DNA TGTGCCAGCAACTATCCCGACAGGGGAAAATATGGCTACACCTTC. Its protein is CASNYPDRGKYGYTF.

The chain is built from TRBV24-1 and TRBJ2-7; D gene unclear. V shed 4 bases and J shed 6 bases, with 9 bases lying between them. The V gene's germline CDR1 is KGHDR and CDR2 SFDVKD. CDR3 size: 12 residues. The CDR3 spells CATSDQVPEQYF. CDR3 DNA: TGTGCCACCAGTGACCAGGTCCCCGAGCAGTACTTC.

Remarks on this clonotype: Mismatch with germline at one junction end may stem from a read error. DNA for the CDR3: TGTGTCAGCAGCCGCCAGGGGACACAGAACACTGAAGCTTTCTTT. Its protein product is CVSSRQGTQNTEAFF. The J gene is TRBJ1-1, the V gene TRBV7-9; D might be TRBD1 (6 bases). Per the germline V gene, CDR1 is SEHNR and CDR2 is FQNEAQ (reference sequence). The CDR3 loop spans 15 amino acids.

This rearrangement joins TRBV6-5 to TRBJ1-4; no definite D call. With 6 bases removed from V and 8 bases from J, the gap between germline ends came to 16 bases. Per germline, CDR1 MNHEY and CDR2 SVGAGI. The CDR3 contains 14 residues. The CDR3: CASSTSLLGEKLFF. CDR3 bases: TGTGCCAGCAGCACCAGCCTCCTGGGAGAAAAACTGTTTTTT.

The chain has TRBV28 and TRBJ2-3, with 12 bases fitting TRBD1. The germline CDR1 and CDR2 sequences are MDHEN and SYDVKM. V lost 5 bases and J lost 8; bases outside the gene matches: 8. The CDR3 length is 15 residues. The chain's CDR3 is CASSMTGTGGVTQYF. The CDR3 DNA reads TGTGCCAGCAGTATGACCGGGACAGGGGGCGTTACGCAGTATTTT.

The V and J genes are TRBV30 and TRBJ1-6; the D is unclear. From germline, CDR1 is GTSNPN and CDR2 SVGIG (reference sequence). V was shortened by 4 bases and J by 11 bases, with 15 bases between the two germline ends. The length of the CDR3 is 13 residues. CDR3 amino acids: CAWTQGSGAPLHF. CDR3 coding DNA: TGTGCCTGGACCCAAGGGTCGGGCGCACCCCTCCACTTT.

CDR3 in amino acids: CASSESWYNEQFF. The CDR3 bases are TGTGCCAGCAGTGAATCCTGGTACAATGAGCAGTTCTTC. V gene TRBV6-1 combines with J gene TRBJ2-1, with D unresolved. The CDR3 totals 13 residues. Germline V gives CDR1 MNHNS, CDR2 SASEGT. Trimming left V 2 bases short and J 4 bases short, with 6 bases between.

J is TRBJ2-3 and V is TRBV18; D unclear. Germline CDR1 reads KGHSH; CDR2 reads LQKENI. Trimming removed 2 bases from V and 6 bases from J, with 12 bases in between. The CDR3 extends over 14 amino acids. DNA of the CDR3: TGTGCCAGCTCACCAAAAGCCGGGCAGGATACGCAGTATTTT. Translation gives CASSPKAGQDTQYF.

The rearrangement joins TRBV6-6 to TRBJ1-5, with 7 bases matching TRBD1. The CDR3 has 15 residues. Germline trimming cut 6 bases from V and 7 bases from J; bases unmatched to any gene: 12. Germline V gives CDR1 MNHNY, CDR2 SVGAGI (reference sequence). The CDR3, as DNA: TGTGCCAGCAGCACCGACAGGGAGGGTACCCAGCCCCAGCATTTT. Protein product: CASSTDREGTQPQHF.